This entry lists 20 T cell receptor beta chains sequenced from one sample in a study of T cell responses to AZD1222 COVID-19 vaccine. Generated by immunoSEQ multiplex PCR, the TCRdb table keeps only in-frame clones and is missing some. The repertoire consists of 66,000 or so clones, with roughly 90% occurring once and the leading ten covering roughly 17%. The sample consisted of peripheral blood, taken on day 0 of AZD1222 vaccination. The receptors shown here come from an adult in good health.

The genes are TRBV6-5 and TRBJ2-4; TRBD1 agrees at 9 bases. Germline V gene sequence: CDR1 MNHEY, CDR2 SVGAGI. Trimming took 0 bases from V and 7 from J; bases not matched to a gene: 4. The CDR3 is 15 residues long. The CDR3 is CASSYSTGGGNIQYF. In DNA, the CDR3 is TGTGCCAGCAGTTACTCAACAGGGGGCGGGAACATTCAGTACTTC.

V is TRBV28 and J is TRBJ1-5; 10 bases line up with TRBD1. The CDR3 is 15 residues long. Losses at the gene ends were 5 bases for V and 9 bases for J; bases not matched to a gene: 10. Germline V CDR1 and CDR2: MDHEN, SYDVKM. Written as DNA, the CDR3 is TGTGCCAGCAGTGCCGGGACAGGGGAAACAAGGCCCCAGCATTTT. This translates into CASSAGTGETRPQHF.

V is TRBV12-5 and J is TRBJ1-3, with D maybe TRBD1 (6 bases). Germline lookup yields CDR1 LGHNT and CDR2 FRNRAP. CDR3 length: 20 residues. V dropped 2 bases and J dropped 0 bases, with 23 bases sitting between them. The CDR3 nucleotides are TGTGCTAGTGGTTTGTTGCTAGGGGGTCCGAACCTCCTCTCTGGAAACACCATATATTTT. Protein: CASGLLLGGPNLLSGNTIYF. The full variable domain, with the rest looked up from reference TRBV12-5 and TRBJ1-3, is DARVTQTPRHKVTEMGQEVTMRCQPILGHNTVFWYRQTMMQGLELLAYFRNRAPLDDSGMPKDRFSAEMPDATLATLKIQPSEPRDSAVYFCASGLLLGGPNLLSGNTIYFGEGSWLTVV.

CDR3 sequence (DNA): TGTGCCAGCAGCTTAAGGGGGTGGACCGAAGCTTTCTTT. Encoded protein: CASSLRGWTEAFF. V usage is TRBV7-8 and J usage is TRBJ1-1, with D possibly matching TRBD1 (6 bases). Per the germline V gene, CDR1 is SGHVS and CDR2 is FQNEAQ. CDR3 length equals 13 residues. Trimming cost V 2 bases and J 8 bases, with 12 bases left between them.

This clone occurred once. In the same sample, other DNA sequences code for this CDR3. This chain links TRBV6-5 with TRBJ2-7; D might be TRBD2 (5 bases). Trimming cost V 3 bases and J 1 base, with 7 bases left between them. This CDR3 comprises 13 residues. The V gene's germline CDR1 is MNHEY and CDR2 SVGAGI. CDR3 DNA sequence: TGTGCCAGCAGTTATCCGGGATCCTACGAGCAGTACTTC. Translating it yields CASSYPGSYEQYF.

V and J are TRBV10-2 and TRBJ1-4; D is possibly TRBD1 (5 bases). V was shortened by 4 bases and J by 8 bases, with 17 bases between the two germline ends. The CDR3 is 15 residues long. Germline CDR1 and CDR2: WSHSY and SAAADI. CDR3 amino acids: CASSGVKGPREKLFF. In nucleotides, the CDR3 is TGCGCCAGCAGTGGTGTAAAGGGGCCAAGGGAAAAACTGTTTTTT.

The rearrangement links TRBV7-9 to TRBJ1-1, with 8 bases lining up with TRBD1. Germline V gives CDR1 SEHNR, CDR2 FQNEAQ (reference sequence). V shed 3 bases and J 3 bases; nucleotides not matched to a gene: 6. This CDR3 is 15 amino acids long. The CDR3 nucleotides read TGTGCCAGCAGCTTTCAGGGGGCGGGGGACACTGAAGCTTTCTTT. Residues: CASSFQGAGDTEAFF.

The chain employs TRBV3-1 (or the pseudogene TRBV3-2) and TRBJ1-6; 9 bases are a match to TRBD1. The CDR3 spans 14 residues. The J segment lost 7 bases and the V segment lost 4 bases, leaving 2 bases of the junction unmatched. Germline V gene sequence: CDR1 LGHDT, CDR2 YNNKEL (reference sequence). The CDR3 loop is CASSPQGANSPLHF. In nucleotides, the CDR3 is TGTGCCAGCAGCCCACAGGGGGCAAATTCACCCCTCCACTTT.

The chain couples TRBV4-1 to TRBJ2-2; TRBD1 matches at 7 bases. The germline gives CDR1 MGHRA, CDR2 YSYEKL. CDR3 length: 17 amino acids. J was trimmed by 7 bases and V by 2 bases; bases with no gene match: 13. CDR3 bases: TGCGCCAGCAGCCAAACCCGGCGACAGGGTAAAGGCGGGGAGCTGTTTTTT. Its protein is CASSQTRRQGKGGELFF.

The chain links TRBV7-9 to TRBJ2-1, with TRBD2 matching over 7 bases. In germline, CDR1 is SEHNR, CDR2 FQNEAQ (reference sequence). Germline trimming cut 1 base from V and 7 bases from J; bases unmatched to any gene: 10. The CDR3 loop spans 16 amino acids. This CDR3 reads CASSLGLALAWNEQFF. CDR3 DNA: TGTGCCAGCAGCTTAGGCCTAGCACTAGCGTGGAATGAGCAGTTCTTC.

The chain recombines TRBV6-5 with TRBJ1-2; possible D gene TRBD1, 5 bases. Germline CDR1 MNHEY, CDR2 SVGAGI. The CDR3 totals 15 residues. V was clipped by 8 bases and J by 4 bases, with 20 bases between them. This CDR3 reads CASLSPVREGYGYTF. As DNA, the CDR3 is TGTGCCAGCTTGTCGCCCGTCAGGGAAGGCTATGGCTACACCTTC.

The chain joins TRBV19 to TRBJ1-2; no reliable D call. Deletions cut 5 bases from V and 8 bases from J, with 18 bases between. CDR1 and CDR2 from the germline V gene are LNHDA and SQIVND (reference sequence). The CDR3 runs to 14 residues. CDR3 sequence: CASSESHIGGGYTF. In nucleotides, the CDR3 is TGTGCCAGTAGTGAGAGCCACATAGGAGGAGGCTACACCTTC.

This rearrangement joins TRBV7-2 to TRBJ1-2; D remains ambiguous. Per the germline V gene, CDR1 is SGHTA and CDR2 is FQGNSA. The V end was cut by 1 base, the J end by 1 base, with 10 bases between. The CDR3 runs 15 residues. CDR3 bases: TGTGCCAGCAGCTTAGGATCGGCCGGTAACTATGGCTACACCTTC. Residues: CASSLGSAGNYGYTF.

CDR3 loop: CASSLGTGETQYF. CDR3 sequence (DNA): TGTGCCAGCAGCTTAGGAACGGGCGAGACCCAGTACTTC. The chain links TRBV7-3 to TRBJ2-5; D gene unclear. The CDR3 length is 13 residues. Per germline, CDR1 SGHTA and CDR2 FQGTGA. V was clipped by 2 bases and J by 5 bases, with 9 bases between them.

Written as DNA, the CDR3 is TGTGCCAGCAGTTTAAATTCGATCGGACAGGGAGGTGAAAAACTGTTTTTT. It codes for CASSLNSIGQGGEKLFF. This rearrangement joins TRBV27 to TRBJ1-4, with 8 bases aligning to TRBD1. The germline CDR1 and CDR2 sequences are MNHEY and SMNVEV (reference sequence). The V gene end was trimmed by 2 bases and the J gene end by 7 bases; junction bases not matched to a gene: 12. The CDR3 covers 17 residues.

The V call is TRBV27, the J call TRBJ2-3; D gene unclear. Per germline, CDR1 MNHEY and CDR2 SMNVEV (reference sequence). V was pared by 3 bases and J by 6 bases, with 13 bases between. The CDR3 is made up of 14 amino acids. In DNA form, the CDR3 reads TGTGCCAGCAGTTTCCAGGTGACGTTCGATACGCAGTATTTT. It translates to CASSFQVTFDTQYF.

CDR3 residues: CASGIEREPYEQYF. The CDR3 nucleotides read TGTGCCAGTGGGATCGAGCGGGAGCCCTACGAGCAGTACTTC. This rearrangement joins TRBV28 to TRBJ2-7, with TRBD2 matching over 8 bases. This CDR3 spans 14 amino acids. Germline V gives CDR1 MDHEN, CDR2 SYDVKM. Losses at the gene ends were 9 bases for V and 2 bases for J; bases not matched to a gene: 9.

In this sample, this clone turned up once. The CDR3: CASSQLTGGSYEQYF. CDR3 coding DNA: TGCGCCAGCAGCCAGCTGACAGGGGGGAGCTACGAGCAGTACTTC. J is TRBJ2-7 and V is TRBV4-3, with 9 bases matching TRBD1. From germline, CDR1 is LGHNA and CDR2 YSLEER. V shed 3 bases, J shed 3 bases, and the junction held 6 bases outside the gene matches. This CDR3 spans 15 amino acids.

The V gene is TRBV30, the J gene TRBJ1-3; tentative D call: TRBD1 (5 bases). The CDR3 totals 14 residues. CDR1 is GTSNPN and CDR2 is SVGIG in the germline V gene (reference sequence). V dropped 1 base and J dropped 5 bases, with 12 bases sitting between them. DNA for the CDR3: TGTGCCTGGAGTGGGGGCAGGGTTAGAAACACCATATATTTT. This sequence encodes CAWSGGRVRNTIYF.

The rearrangement uses TRBV18 and TRBJ2-7; D might be TRBD1 or TRBD2, each matching 6 bases. The CDR3 covers 13 residues. Trimming took off 6 bases at V and 0 bases at J, with 9 bases between the two ends. Germline CDR1 is KGHSH and CDR2 is LQKENI. DNA of the CDR3: TGTGCCAGCTCGCGGGACAACTCCTACGAGCAGTACTTC. Its protein product is CASSRDNSYEQYF.